A selection of T cell receptor beta chains follows, all from one sample in a study of patients and donors after allogeneic stem cell transplantation. From the RT-PCR reads, TCRdb called clonotypes with MiXCR, one entry per CDR3 protein. The sample lists fewer than 75,000 distinct CDR3 sequences, more than 25% seen once, with approximately 25% in the top ten. Sample: blood, either unsorted or a sorted T cell fraction (not recorded which). Receptors were obtained from a human donor who was either an allogeneic HSCT recipient or a stem cell or donor lymphocyte infusion donor (not recorded which). It is not recorded whose cells these are; they may come from a transplant donor. CDR3s include the opening cysteine and the closing phenylalanine or tryptophan. Fields, in order: V gene, D gene, J gene, clone size, CDR3 protein, CDR3 DNA. D genes are given only for firm matches. Some rows mark clone size as missing; the rest say once, few, many or name a class of expanded clone.

TRBV15	TRBD2	TRBJ2-1	few	CATSRVSGSNNEQFF	TGTGCCACCAGCAGAGTTAGCGGGAGTAACAATGAGCAGTTCTTC
TRBV3-1	-	TRBJ1-2	once	CASSQDFGKGNGYTF	TGTGCCAGCAGCCAAGACTTCGGAAAGGGGAATGGCTACACCTTC
TRBV5-4	-	TRBJ1-5	few	CASSLVFSATGGKRSNQPQHF	TGTGCCAGCAGCTTGGTATTCTCAGCCACCGGGGGGAAGAGGAGCAATCAGCCCCAGCATTTT
TRBV5-5	-	TRBJ1-1	many	CASSLEGPEAFF	TGTGCCAGCAGCTTGGAAGGCCCTGAAGCTTTCTTT
TRBV4-1	-	TRBJ2-7	-	CASSQARTVSYEQYF	TGCGCCAGCAGCCAAGCACGGACAGTCTCCTACGAGCAGTACTTC
TRBV5-1	-	TRBJ2-2	few	CASSLLTTNTGELFF	TGCGCCAGCAGCTTGCTTACAACGAACACCGGGGAGCTGTTTTTT
TRBV12-3/TRBV12-4	-	TRBJ1-2	-	CASSWTAGGYGYTF	TGTGCCAGCAGTTGGACGGCCGGCGGCTATGGCTACACCTTC
TRBV29-1	TRBD2	TRBJ2-3	few	CSVWDPRTSPDTQYF	TGCAGCGTTTGGGACCCTAGGACTAGCCCAGATACGCAGTATTTT
TRBV5-5	-	TRBJ1-2	many	CASSLDGRAGYTF	TGTGCCAGCAGCTTGGATGGGAGAGCAGGCTACACCTTC
TRBV27	-	TRBJ1-6	many	CASSFRRADNSPLHF	TGTGCCAGCAGTTTTCGCAGGGCCGATAATTCACCCCTCCACTTT
TRBV15	-	TRBJ2-1	many	CATSRDRNEQFF	TGTGCCACCAGCAGAGATCGAAATGAGCAGTTCTTC
TRBV5-1	-	TRBJ2-3	-	CASSLGQESTDTQYF	TGCGCCAGCAGCTTAGGGCAGGAGAGCACAGATACGCAGTATTTT
TRBV25-1	-	TRBJ2-3	-	CASSEYGGLADTQYF	TGTGCCAGCAGTGAATACGGGGGTTTAGCGGATACGCAGTATTTT
TRBV5-1	TRBD1	TRBJ2-1	-	CASSLDRAIYNEQFF	TGCGCCAGCAGCTTAGACAGGGCCATCTACAATGAGCAGTTCTTC
TRBV24-1	-	TRBJ1-5	-	CATTLNQPQHF	TGTGCCACCACGTTGAACCAGCCCCAGCATTTT
TRBV5-5	-	TRBJ1-2	-	CASSLFKYRYTF	TGTGCCAGCAGCTTGTTTAAGTATCGCTACACCTTC
TRBV27	TRBD2	TRBJ2-7	-	CASSSLLGLAGRNPPYEQYF	TGTGCCAGCAGTTCTCTTCTCGGACTAGCGGGACGTAATCCGCCCTACGAGCAGTACTTC
TRBV12-3/TRBV12-4	-	TRBJ1-4	-	CASSLFRGALFF	TGTGCCAGCAGTTTATTCCGGGGCGCACTGTTTTTT
TRBV5-1	-	TRBJ2-3	few	CASSTIKGSTDTQYF	TGCGCCAGCAGCACGATAAAAGGAAGCACAGATACGCAGTATTTT
TRBV5-1	-	TRBJ2-7	-	CASSGANPYEQYF	TGCGCCAGCAGTGGGGCCAACCCCTACGAGCAGTACTTC
TRBV7-9	-	TRBJ1-4	-	CASSLSTLGASATLEKLFF	TGTGCCAGCAGCTTATCGACGCTAGGAGCCTCAGCAACCCTTGAAAAACTGTTTTTT
TRBV15	-	TRBJ1-2	few	CATSRPGRDYGYTF	TGTGCCACCAGCAGGCCGGGGCGAGACTATGGCTACACCTTC
TRBV12-3/TRBV12-4	-	TRBJ2-5	-	CASSRPGITQYF	TGTGCCAGCAGCCGACCAGGCATCACCCAGTACTTC
TRBV5-1	-	TRBJ2-7	-	CASSLIWGEQYF	TGCGCCAGCAGCTTAATTTGGGGCGAGCAGTACTTC
TRBV5-1	-	TRBJ1-5	-	CASSLVPNQPQHF	TGCGCCAGCAGCTTGGTCCCCAATCAGCCCCAGCATTTT
TRBV7-9	-	TRBJ1-1	few	CASSFGGTATEAFF	TGTGCCAGCAGCTTCGGAGGGACGGCCACTGAAGCTTTCTTT
TRBV4-3	-	TRBJ2-7	-	CASSQDGGRTSEQYF	TGCGCCAGCAGCCAAGATGGTGGCAGGACGAGCGAGCAGTACTTC
TRBV7-2	-	TRBJ2-2	-	CASKMSTGELFF	TGTGCCAGCAAAATGAGCACCGGGGAGCTGTTTTTT